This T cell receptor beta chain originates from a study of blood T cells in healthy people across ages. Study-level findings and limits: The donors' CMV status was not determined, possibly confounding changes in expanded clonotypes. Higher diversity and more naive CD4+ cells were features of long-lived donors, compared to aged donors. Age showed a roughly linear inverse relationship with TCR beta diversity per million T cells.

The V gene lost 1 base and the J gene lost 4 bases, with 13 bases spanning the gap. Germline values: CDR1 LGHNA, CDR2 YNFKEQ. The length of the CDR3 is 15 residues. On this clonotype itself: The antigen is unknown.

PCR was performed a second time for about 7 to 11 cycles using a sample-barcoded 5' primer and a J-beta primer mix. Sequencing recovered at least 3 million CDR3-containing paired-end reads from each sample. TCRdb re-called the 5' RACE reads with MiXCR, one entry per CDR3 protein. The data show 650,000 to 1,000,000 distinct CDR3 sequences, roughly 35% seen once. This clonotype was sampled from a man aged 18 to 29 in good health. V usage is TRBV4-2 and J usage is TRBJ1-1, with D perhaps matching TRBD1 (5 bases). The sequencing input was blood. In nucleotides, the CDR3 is TGTGCCAGCAGCCAAGTAGGGGACGATAGCACTGAAGCTTTCTTT. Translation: CASSQVGDDSTEAFF.